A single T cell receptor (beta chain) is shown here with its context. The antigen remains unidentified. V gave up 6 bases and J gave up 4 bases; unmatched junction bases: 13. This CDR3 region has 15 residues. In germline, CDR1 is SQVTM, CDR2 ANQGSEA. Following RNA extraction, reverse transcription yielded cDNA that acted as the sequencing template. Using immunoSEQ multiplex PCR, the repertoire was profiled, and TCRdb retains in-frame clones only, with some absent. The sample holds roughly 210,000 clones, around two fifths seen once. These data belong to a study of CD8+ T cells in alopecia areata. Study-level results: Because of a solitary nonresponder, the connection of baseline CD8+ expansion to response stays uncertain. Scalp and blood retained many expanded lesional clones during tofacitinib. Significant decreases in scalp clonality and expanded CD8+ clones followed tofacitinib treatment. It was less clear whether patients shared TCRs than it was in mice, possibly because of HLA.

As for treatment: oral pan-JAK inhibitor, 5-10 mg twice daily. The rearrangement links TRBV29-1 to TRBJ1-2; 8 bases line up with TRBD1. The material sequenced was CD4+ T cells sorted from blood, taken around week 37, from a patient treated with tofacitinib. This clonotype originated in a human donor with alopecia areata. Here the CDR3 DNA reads TGCAGCGTAAAGTCCGGGACAGGAGGTGGCTATGGCTACACCTTC. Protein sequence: CSVKSGTGGGYGYTF. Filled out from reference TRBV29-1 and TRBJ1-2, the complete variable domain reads SAVISQKPSRDICQRGTSLTIQCQVDSQVTMMFWYRQQPGQSLTLIATANQGSEATYESGFVIDKFPISRPNLTFSTLTVSNMSPEDSSIYLCSVKSGTGGGYGYTFGSGTRLTVV.